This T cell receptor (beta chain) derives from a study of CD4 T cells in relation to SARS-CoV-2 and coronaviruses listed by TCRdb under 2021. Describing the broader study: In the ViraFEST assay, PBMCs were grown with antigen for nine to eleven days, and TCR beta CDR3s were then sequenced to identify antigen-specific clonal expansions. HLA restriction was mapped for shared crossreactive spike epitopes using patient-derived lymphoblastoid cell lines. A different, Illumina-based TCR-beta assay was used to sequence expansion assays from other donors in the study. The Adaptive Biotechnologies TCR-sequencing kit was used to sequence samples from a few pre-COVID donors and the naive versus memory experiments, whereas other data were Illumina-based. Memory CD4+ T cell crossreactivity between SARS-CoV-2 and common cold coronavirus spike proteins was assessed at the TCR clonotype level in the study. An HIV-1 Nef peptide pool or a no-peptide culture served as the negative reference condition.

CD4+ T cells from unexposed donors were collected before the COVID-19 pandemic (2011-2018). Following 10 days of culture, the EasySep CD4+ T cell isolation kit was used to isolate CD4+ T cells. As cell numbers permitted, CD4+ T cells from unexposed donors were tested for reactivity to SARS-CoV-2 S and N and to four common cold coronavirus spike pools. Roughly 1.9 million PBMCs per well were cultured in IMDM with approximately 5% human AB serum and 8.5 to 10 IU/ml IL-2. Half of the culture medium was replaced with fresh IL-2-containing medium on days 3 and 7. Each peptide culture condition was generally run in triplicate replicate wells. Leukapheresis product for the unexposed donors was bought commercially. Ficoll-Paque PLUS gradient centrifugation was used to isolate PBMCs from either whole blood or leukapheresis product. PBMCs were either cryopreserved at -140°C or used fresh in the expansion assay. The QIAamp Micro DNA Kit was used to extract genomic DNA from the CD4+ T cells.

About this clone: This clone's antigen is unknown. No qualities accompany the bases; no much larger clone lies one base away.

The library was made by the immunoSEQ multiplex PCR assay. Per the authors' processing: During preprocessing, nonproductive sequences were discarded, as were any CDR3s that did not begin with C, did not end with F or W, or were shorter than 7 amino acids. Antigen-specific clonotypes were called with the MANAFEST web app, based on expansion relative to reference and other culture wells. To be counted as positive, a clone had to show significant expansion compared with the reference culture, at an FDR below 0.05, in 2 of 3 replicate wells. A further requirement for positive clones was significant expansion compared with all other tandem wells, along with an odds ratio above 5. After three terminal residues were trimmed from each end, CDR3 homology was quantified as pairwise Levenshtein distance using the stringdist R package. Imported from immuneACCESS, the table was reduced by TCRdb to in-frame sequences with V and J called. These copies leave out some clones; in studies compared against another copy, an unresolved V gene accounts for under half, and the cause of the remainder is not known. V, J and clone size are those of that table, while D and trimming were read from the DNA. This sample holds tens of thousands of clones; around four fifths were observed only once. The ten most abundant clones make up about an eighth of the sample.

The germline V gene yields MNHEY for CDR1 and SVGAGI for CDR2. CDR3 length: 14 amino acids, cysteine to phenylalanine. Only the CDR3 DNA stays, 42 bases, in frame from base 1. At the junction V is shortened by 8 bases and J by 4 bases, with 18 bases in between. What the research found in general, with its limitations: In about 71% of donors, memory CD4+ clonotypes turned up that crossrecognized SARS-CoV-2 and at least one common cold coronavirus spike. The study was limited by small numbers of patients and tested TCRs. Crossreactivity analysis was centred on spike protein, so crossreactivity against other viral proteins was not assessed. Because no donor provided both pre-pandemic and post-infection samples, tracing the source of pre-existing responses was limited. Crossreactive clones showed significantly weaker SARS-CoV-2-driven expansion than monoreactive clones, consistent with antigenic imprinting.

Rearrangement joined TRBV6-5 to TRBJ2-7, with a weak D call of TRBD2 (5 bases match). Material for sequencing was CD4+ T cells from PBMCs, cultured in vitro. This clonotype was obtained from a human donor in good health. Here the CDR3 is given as CASRAEPRGYEQYF. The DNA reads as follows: TGTGCCAGCCGAGCGGAGCCCAGAGGATACGAGCAGTACTTC.